This T cell receptor (beta chain) was recorded in a study of blood T cells in healthy people across ages. Points from the study as a whole: A roughly linear age-dependent decrease characterized TCR beta diversity per million T cells.

Total RNA amounts of at least 5 micrograms were extracted per sample. Combining a sample-barcoded 5' primer with a J-beta primer mix, a second PCR ran for roughly 7 to 12 cycles. Carrying 12 random nucleotides, a template-switch adaptor labeled each individual cDNA molecule. One entry per CDR3 protein results from TCRdb running MiXCR on the 5' RACE reads. Altogether 550,000 to 750,000 distinct CDR3 sequences are present, around 21% being singletons, with the ten largest covering about 3.6%. A few counts support this clonotype. The antigen remains unidentified. The CDR3 loop spans 15 amino acids. Germline V CDR1 and CDR2: SGHRS, YFSETQ. V was clipped by 5 bases and J by 0 bases, with 12 bases between them.

The chain links TRBV5-1 to TRBJ2-1; D possibly corresponds to TRBD2 (5 bases). The sample comprised blood. This sequence originates from a man in his 70s in good health. The CDR3 reads CASREDGLSYNEQFF. In nucleotides, the CDR3 is TGCGCCAGCAGGGAGGACGGGCTCTCCTACAATGAGCAGTTCTTC.